This TCR beta chain originates from a study of blood T cell repertoires in COVID-19. Across the whole study: From the United States, Italy and Spain came samples of acute and convalescent COVID-19. T cells, B-cell-depleted T cells, or PBMCs provided the cDNA or gDNA that served as material.

Concerning this clone: Other DNA sequences within the sample encode an identical CDR3.

During active infection, Seattle patients enrolled and were then monitored through disease. As originally analysed: Amplification with reference gene primers provided the estimates of nucleated cell counts. Sequencing was performed with immunoSEQ multiplex PCR; in TCRdb, only in-frame clones are kept and a portion is missing. That table is the source of V, J and clone size, and D and trimming were worked out from the DNA. Of approximately 170,000 clones in the sample, roughly four fifths were seen once. The CDR3 consists of 15 residues. CDR1 is SGHTA and CDR2 is FQGNSA in the germline V gene. The ends were cut back, 3 bases at V and 0 bases at J, with 9 bases in the middle.

The sample was peripheral blood. This TCR derives from a woman aged 70-85 years with COVID-19, enrolled during active disease. The chain has TRBV7-2 and TRBJ2-1; D is perhaps TRBD2 (5 bases). The CDR3: CASSLSGSSYNEQFF. CDR3 bases: TGTGCCAGCAGCTTGAGCGGAAGCTCCTACAATGAGCAGTTCTTC.